This TCR beta chain was found in a study of T-cell reconstitution after alpha-beta-depleted transplantation in children listed by TCRdb under 2016. Background on the whole study: Using TCR repertoire profiling, the study followed T-cell immune reconstitution in a quantitative way in children after TCRalphabeta/CD19-depleted allogeneic hematopoietic cell transplantation. Paper-wide results and their limitations: In some patients, the high TCRbeta diversity seen at day 60 was put down to recipient T cells and intrathymic progenitors that had survived conditioning. About two months after transplant, the apparently early recovery of alphabetaT-cell counts reportedly depended on just several hundred clones that had expanded rapidly and came from non-depleted graft cells. The frequencies of hyperexpanded clones fell over the following months, and after one year, T-cell counts and TCRbeta diversity were mostly attributed to newly produced T cells.

Cut back by 1 base and 3 bases, the V and J ends lie 16 bases apart. The CDR3 covers 15 residues, taking in both the cysteine and the phenylalanine. CDR3 DNA only is kept here, 45 bases in frame from base 1. Sequences DFQATT (CDR1) and SNEGSKA (CDR2) are obtained from the germline V gene (reference sequence). Explained via the paper, the treatment or condition label denotes: allogeneic hematopoietic cell transplantation with graft depleted of TCRalphabeta T cells and CD19 B cells. The children who served as transplant recipients had been given grafts of TCRalphabeta/CD19-depleted allogeneic hematopoietic cells. This clonotype has more than one count but fewer than ten. Its antigen is unknown. No much larger clone is present one base from it, and per-base qualities are unavailable. Libraries were made using PCR. Sequencing relied on an Illumina HiSeq 2500. To normalize quantification of the TCRbeta repertoire, the TCR libraries were built with molecular barcoding that relied on unique molecular identifiers. TCRdb ran its own pipeline on the public reads, namely fastp trimming at Q25 and MiXCR clone calling, and kept in-frame beta chains. Rows are combined by CDR3 protein, so each entry shows the most common genes and DNA. The sample table contains fewer than 750,000 distinct CDR3 sequences; only one count was recorded for around 23% of them. 12% to 15% of the sample is in the top ten clones.

Source: PBMCs, mostly from graft donor cells, taken 360 days after TCRalphabeta/CD19-depleted stem cell transplant. The sequence was obtained from a boy younger than two who had a stem cell transplant for acute myeloid leukemia, so the T cells may come from the graft donor. This receptor chain uses TRBV20-1 and TRBJ2-7; a tentative D call is TRBD2 (5 bases match). CDR3 sequence: CSARAFTSKVYEQYF. The nucleotides read TGCAGTGCTAGAGCGTTCACTAGTAAAGTCTACGAGCAGTACTTC.